The T cell receptor beta chain described here comes from a study of blood T cell repertoires in COVID-19. Study information: From the United States, Italy and Spain came samples of acute and convalescent COVID-19. T cells, B-cell-depleted T cells, or PBMCs supplied cDNA or gDNA.

The germline V gene has CDR1 SGHNT and CDR2 YYREEE (reference sequence). V lost 0 bases and J lost 0, with 5 bases in between. There are 14 residues in the CDR3. Clones were read by immunoSEQ multiplex PCR, and TCRdb kept only the in-frame ones, dropping some. The sample holds about 140,000 clones, about three quarters seen once. The receptor comes from a woman between 50 and 59 years old with active or convalescent COVID-19. The chain has TRBV5-4 and TRBJ2-3, with D unresolved. Sample: peripheral blood. Here the CDR3 reads CASSLGVSTDTQYF. CDR3 sequence (DNA): TGTGCCAGCAGCTTGGGTGTAAGCACAGATACGCAGTATTTT.